This T cell receptor beta chain was captured in a study of cytomegalovirus exposure and HLA in healthy donors. About the research overall: A data release that came early held about 89 million unique TCRs from HLA-typed donors.

Study results and limitations: Listed as cytomegalovirus-associated were 150 to 200 TCR beta chains.

To note about this clone: Its cognate antigen is unknown.

The PCR used 60 Vbeta and 13 Jbeta primers. Sequencing was performed with immunoSEQ multiplex PCR; in TCRdb, only in-frame clones are kept and a portion is missing. This sample has approximately 190,000 clones, with roughly 80% found just once. This TCR was sampled from a woman under 30 in good health and CMV-seronegative. Specimen: PBMCs.

CDR3 sequence (DNA): TGCGCCAGCAGCCAAGATCCCGAGGGGGGGAAAATAAAGACCCAGTACTTC. It is translated as CASSQDPEGGKIKTQYF. V and J are TRBV4-1 and TRBJ2-5, with D tentatively TRBD2 (7 bases). CDR3 length equals 17 residues. Germline V gene sequence: CDR1 MGHRA, CDR2 YSYEKL. V lost 0 bases to trimming and J lost 6 bases, with 20 bases between them.